These 30 T cell receptor beta chains share one sample of origin, sequenced in a study of T cells in Graves' hyperthyroidism and ophthalmopathy. The CDR3 regions of TCR beta were amplified from RNA transcripts. The HTBI primer set was used in a first-round RT-PCR of the TCR CDR3. TCRdb used MiXCR to reprocess the multiplex PCR reads, holding one entry per CDR3 protein. The sample lists more than 450,000 distinct CDR3 sequences, around 15% occurring once. Input material: blood. The receptors were gathered from a woman aged 40 to 50 with Graves' hyperthyroidism.

This clonotype was seen ten or more times. The genes are TRBV28 and TRBJ2-1; TRBD2 agrees at 8 bases. The CDR3 length is 16 residues. In germline, CDR1 is MDHEN, CDR2 SYDVKM. After removal of 7 bases from V and 6 bases from J, the junction contained 14 bases not matched to a gene. DNA of the CDR3: TGTGCCAGCACCCCCTTACTAGCGGCACTCATCAATGAGCAGTTCTTC. Amino acid sequence: CASTPLLAALINEQFF.

The chain employs TRBV2 and TRBJ2-7, with 8 bases matching TRBD1. The J segment lost 5 bases and the V segment lost 6 bases, leaving 12 bases of the junction unmatched. Germline CDR1 and CDR2: SNHLY and FYNNEI. The CDR3 totals 15 residues. CDR3 sequence reads: CASRDREGAYDEQYF. The CDR3 region has the DNA TGTGCCAGCAGGGACAGGGAAGGGGCGTATGACGAGCAGTACTTC.

On this clonotype itself: A much larger clone differs by one base, so this may be a read error. The chain employs TRBV5-1 and TRBJ2-7, with D perhaps TRBD1 (5 bases). This CDR3 is 14 amino acids long. With 0 bases removed from V and 7 bases from J, the gap between germline ends came to 14 bases. Germline lookup yields CDR1 SGHRS and CDR2 YFSETQ. DNA of the CDR3: TGCGCCAGCAGCTTGGGGGGCCAGGCCCATGAGCAGTACTTC. Protein sequence: CASSLGGQAHEQYF.

The sample holds many counts of this clonotype. The CDR3 sequence: CSAIPGGTTFPYEQYF. CDR3 nucleotides: TGCAGTGCTATCCCCGGCGGGACTACCTTTCCCTACGAGCAGTACTTC. This sequence joins TRBV20-1 and TRBJ2-7; 7 bases agree with TRBD2. Germline CDR1 and CDR2: DFQATT and SNEGSKA (reference sequence). This CDR3 comprises 16 residues. V was pared by 4 bases and J by 2 bases, with 14 bases of the junction left unmatched.

The V gene is TRBV27, the J gene TRBJ2-1; possibly TRBD2 for D (6 bases). Trimming took off 8 bases at V and 5 bases at J, with 16 bases between the two ends. Germline loops: CDR1 MNHEY, CDR2 SMNVEV (reference sequence). The CDR3 spans 14 residues. The CDR3, as DNA: TGTGCCAGCCGGAGGACCAGCGGGCACAATGAGCAGTTCTTC. Translated, it gives CASRRTSGHNEQFF.

This clonotype was detected ten times or more. The chain joins TRBV27 to TRBJ2-1, with D hard to call. Deletions cut 3 bases from V and 0 bases from J, with 3 bases between. Germline CDR1 MNHEY, CDR2 SMNVEV (reference sequence). The CDR3 is made up of 13 amino acids. CDR3 region: CASSFSSYNEQFF. The CDR3 DNA reads TGTGCCAGCAGTTTTAGCTCCTACAATGAGCAGTTCTTC.

This clonotype was counted ten times or more. The genes are TRBV28 and TRBJ1-1; D perhaps matches TRBD1 (5 bases). The CDR3 extends over 18 amino acids. Trimming shortened V by 4 bases and J by 0 bases, and 21 bases separated the two germline ends. Germline CDR1 is MDHEN and CDR2 is SYDVKM. This chain's CDR3 is CASSSIPKSGPMNTEAFF. In nucleotides, the CDR3 is TGTGCCAGCAGTTCTATACCCAAGTCGGGACCGATGAACACTGAAGCTTTCTTT.

This clonotype was counted at least ten times. The CDR3 here is CASSFLDRANYGYTF. The CDR3 DNA reads as TGTGCCAGCAGTTTCCTGGACAGGGCGAACTATGGCTACACCTTC. This chain links TRBV28 with TRBJ1-2; 8 bases are a match to TRBD1. Germline V gene sequence: CDR1 MDHEN, CDR2 SYDVKM. After removal of 3 bases from V and 2 bases from J, the junction contained 5 bases not matched to a gene. The CDR3 loop spans 15 amino acids.

This chain uses TRBV4-2 with TRBJ2-6, with D unclear. V lost 3 bases, J lost 0 bases, and 6 bases lay in between. Germline V gene lookup returns CDR1 LGHNA and CDR2 YNFKEQ. The CDR3 contains 15 residues. The chain's CDR3 is CASSQDDSGANVLTF. The CDR3, as DNA: TGTGCCAGCAGCCAGGATGACTCTGGGGCCAACGTCCTGACTTTC.

This clonotype was observed at least ten times. The genes are TRBV15 and TRBJ2-3; D might be TRBD2 (6 bases). The CDR3 loop spans 14 amino acids. Looked up from germline, CDR1 is LNHNV and CDR2 is YYDKDF (reference sequence). V was cut by 5 bases and J by 0 bases, with 9 bases left in between. CDR3 protein: CATSRSGSTDTQYF. The CDR3 region has the DNA TGTGCCACCAGCCGCAGCGGGAGCACAGATACGCAGTATTTT.

This clonotype was counted only a few times. V gene TRBV5-1 combines with J gene TRBJ2-5, with TRBD2 identical over 9 bases. The CDR3 covers 15 residues. From germline, CDR1 is SGHRS and CDR2 YFSETQ. V shed 3 bases, J shed 4 bases, and the junction held 7 bases outside the gene matches. The CDR3 nucleotides read TGCGCCAGCAGCTCCCGAGTAGCGGGAGTAGAGACCCAGTACTTC. Encoded protein: CASSSRVAGVETQYF.

The chain carries TRBV5-1 and TRBJ1-3, with D maybe TRBD1 (6 bases). The germline gives CDR1 SGHRS, CDR2 YFSETQ. The CDR3 has 14 residues. Trimming took off 5 bases at V and 2 bases at J, with 11 bases between the two ends. This chain's CDR3 is CASRSGTTGNTIYF. CDR3 DNA sequence: TGCGCCAGCAGGTCCGGGACAACTGGAAACACCATATATTTT. Based on the CDR3 plus reference TRBV5-1 and TRBJ1-3, the full variable domain is KAGVTQTPRYLIKTRGQQVTLSCSPISGHRSVSWYQQTPGQGLQFLFEYFSETQRNKGNFPGRFSGRQFSNSRSEMNVSTLELGDSALYLCASRSGTTGNTIYFGEGSWLTVV.

This clonotype was counted ten times or more. This sequence joins TRBV3-1 and TRBJ1-4; 8 bases agree with TRBD1. In germline, CDR1 is LGHDT, CDR2 YNNKEL (reference sequence). After removal of 5 bases from V and 7 bases from J, the junction contained 9 bases not matched to a gene. The CDR3 consists of 15 residues. The chain's CDR3 is CASSNRGQGSEKLFF. For the CDR3, the DNA is TGTGCCAGCAGCAACCGAGGACAGGGTAGTGAAAAACTGTTTTTT.

This clonotype has a count of ten or more. The CDR3 is CASSHGSQAYYEQYF. The CDR3 nucleotides are TGTGCCAGCTCGCACGGGTCACAGGCCTACTACGAGCAGTACTTC. This chain uses TRBV18 with TRBJ2-7, with D perhaps matching TRBD1 (5 bases). This CDR3 contains 15 residues. Trimming left V 6 bases short and J 3 bases short, with 18 bases between. Germline V gives CDR1 KGHSH, CDR2 LQKENI.

This clonotype was counted many times. The chain carries TRBV18 and TRBJ2-5; possibly TRBD2 for D (5 bases). CDR3 length: 14 amino acids. The germline gives CDR1 KGHSH, CDR2 LQKENI. V was shortened by 3 bases and J by 2 bases, with 10 bases between the two germline ends. This CDR3 is CASSPPSGQETQYF. As DNA, the CDR3 is TGTGCCAGCTCACCGCCCAGCGGTCAAGAGACCCAGTACTTC.

The chain is built from TRBV20-1 and TRBJ2-1; D may be TRBD2 (7 bases). Germline CDR1 DFQATT, CDR2 SNEGSKA (reference sequence). CDR3 length: 14 residues. V was pared by 0 bases and J by 9 bases, with 15 bases between. The CDR3: CSARDSGGSAEQFF. The CDR3 nucleotides read TGCAGTGCTAGAGATTCGGGGGGCTCTGCTGAGCAGTTCTTC.

This clonotype has just a few counts. This chain links TRBV28 with TRBJ2-2; 8 nucleotides agree with TRBD1. CDR1 is MDHEN, CDR2 SYDVKM, per germline. The ends lost 5 bases at V and 3 bases at J; junction bases unmatched: 5. This CDR3 contains 15 residues. The CDR3 DNA sequence: TGTGCCAGCAGTAAAAACAGGGGGTACACCGGGGAGCTGTTTTTT. Its protein product is CASSKNRGYTGELFF.

This clonotype was observed at least ten times. The chain links TRBV5-1 to TRBJ1-1, with no clear D. The CDR3 is 17 residues long. CDR1 is SGHRS and CDR2 is YFSETQ in the germline V gene. V shed 0 bases and J shed 3 bases, with 18 bases lying between them. The CDR3, as DNA: TGCGCCAGCAGCTTGGAAGGCAGATGGTTGGTGGACACTGAAGCTTTCTTT. This encodes CASSLEGRWLVDTEAFF.

This clonotype was observed a few times. The V call is TRBV29-1, the J call TRBJ2-7; D gene uncertain. From germline, CDR1 is SQVTM and CDR2 ANQGSEA. V was cut by 7 bases and J by 3 bases, with 16 bases left in between. The length of the CDR3 is 13 residues. The CDR3 DNA follows: TGCAGCGCTCGACGGGCCTACGACTACGAGCAGTACTTC. Its protein is CSARRAYDYEQYF.

Only one count was recorded for this clonotype. This may be a read error, as it is one base from a much larger clone. The V and J genes are TRBV20-1 and TRBJ2-7, with D maybe TRBD2 (5 bases). The end of the DNA aligns better with TRBJ2-1, so the J call may be wrong. Per the germline V gene, CDR1 is DFQATT and CDR2 is SNEGSKA (reference sequence). CDR3 length equals 13 residues. This CDR3 reads CSASSESGYEQFF. The CDR3 DNA reads as TGCAGTGCTAGCAGCGAGAGCGGTTACGAGCAGTTCTTC.

This clonotype has at least ten counts. The chain is built from TRBV7-2 and TRBJ2-3; D may be TRBD2 (6 bases). Trimming removed 1 base from V and 1 base from J, with 12 bases in between. CDR3 size: 16 residues. Germline V gene lookup returns CDR1 SGHTA and CDR2 FQGNSA. The DNA for the CDR3 is TGTGCCAGCAGCTTAGTATCTAGCGTGGGCACAGATACGCAGTATTTT. Its protein is CASSLVSSVGTDTQYF.

The table lists this clonotype with many counts. The chain is built from TRBV27 and TRBJ1-1; D gene uncertain. Trimming took 2 bases from V and 5 from J, leaving 15 bases between them. This CDR3 is 15 amino acids long. Germline V lookup: CDR1 MNHEY, CDR2 SMNVEV (reference sequence). The CDR3 DNA sequence: TGTGCCAGCAGTTTAACGTGGCAGGTGGGGACTGAAGCTTTCTTT. Its translation is CASSLTWQVGTEAFF.

This clonotype appeared many times. This chain links TRBV28 with TRBJ2-3, with TRBD1 identical over 11 bases. V was clipped by 4 bases and J by 4 bases; unmatched bases: 7. CDR3 length: 16 amino acids. Per germline, CDR1 MDHEN and CDR2 SYDVKM. This chain's CDR3 is CASSSPDRGPADTQYF. The CDR3 coding sequence is TGTGCCAGCAGTTCCCCGGACAGGGGGCCCGCAGATACGCAGTATTTT.

This clonotype occurred many times. The chain uses TRBV4-1 and TRBJ2-1; 11 bases match TRBD2. The CDR3 totals 16 residues. CDR1 is MGHRA and CDR2 is YSYEKL in the germline V gene. The trim removed 2 bases at V and 2 bases at J, leaving 2 bases unmatched. Here the CDR3 DNA reads TGCGCCAGCAGCCAAACTAGCGGGAGCCCCTACAATGAGCAGTTCTTC. This gives the protein CASSQTSGSPYNEQFF.

This clonotype was recorded at least ten times. V gene TRBV12-3 or TRBV12-4 combines with J gene TRBJ2-1; tentative D call: TRBD2 (7 bases). V lost 8 bases and J lost 8, with 19 bases in between. This CDR3 is built from 14 residues. CDR3 nucleotide sequence: TGTGCCAGCGGGGGGGGACAAGGCGGGGATGAGCAGTTCTTC. This gives the protein CASGGGQGGDEQFF.

The V call is TRBV10-3, the J call TRBJ2-1; 12 bases line up with TRBD1. This CDR3 spans 18 amino acids. In germline, CDR1 is ENHRY, CDR2 SYGVKD. V was clipped by 0 bases and J by 3 bases; unmatched bases: 6. The CDR3 loop is CAISESRGTGGNYNEQFF. The CDR3 region has the DNA TGTGCCATCAGTGAGTCTCGCGGGACAGGGGGCAACTACAATGAGCAGTTCTTC.

This clonotype showed up many times. The genes are TRBV11-2 and TRBJ2-3; a weak D match, TRBD2 (5 bases). The V gene lost 0 bases and the J gene lost 2 bases, with 12 bases spanning the gap. This CDR3 contains 16 residues. The germline CDR1 and CDR2 sequences are SGHAT and FQNNGV. CDR3 loop: CASSLDGEGFTDTQYF. The DNA of the CDR3 is TGTGCCAGCAGCTTAGATGGAGAGGGTTTCACAGATACGCAGTATTTT.

The gene calls are TRBV20-1 and TRBJ2-3, with D tentatively TRBD2 (5 bases). Germline V gives CDR1 DFQATT, CDR2 SNEGSKA (reference sequence). The CDR3 length is 16 residues. The germline V and J ends were trimmed by 4 bases and 3 bases, with 20 bases remaining between them. CDR3 coding DNA: TGCAGTGCTAATCCGTCGGAGGCAGTGGCAACAGATACGCAGTATTTT. This gives the protein CSANPSEAVATDTQYF.

The chain uses TRBV4-1 and TRBJ2-7, with TRBD2 matching over 7 bases. CDR3 length equals 15 residues. With 1 base clipped from V and 3 bases from J, the junction kept 6 bases outside the gene matches. Germline assignment: CDR1 MGHRA and CDR2 YSYEKL. The CDR3 DNA sequence: TGCGCCAGCAGCCAAGTTGCGGGAGAGGGCTACGAGCAGTACTTC. Translating gives CASSQVAGEGYEQYF.

Many counts were recorded for this clonotype. V and J are TRBV18 and TRBJ2-7; weak D call: TRBD2 (5 bases). The CDR3 extends over 15 amino acids. CDR1 is KGHSH and CDR2 is LQKENI in the germline V gene. V lost 0 bases to trimming and J lost 0 bases, with 9 bases between them. The CDR3 DNA reads TGTGCCAGCTCACCACCTAACGGGATCTCCTACGAGCAGTACTTC. Its translation: CASSPPNGISYEQYF.